This T cell receptor beta chain was captured by sequencing in a study of T cells of healthy individuals (dated by TCRdb to 2016 to 2019). Receptors were amplified or captured by 5' RACE. The sequencer was an Illumina MiSeq. Using fastp trimming at Q25 and MiXCR clonotype assembly, TCRdb reanalyzed the public sequencing data and kept in-frame beta chains. CDR3 protein sequences are deduplicated, and each keeps its most common genes and DNA. The sample table records approximately 50,000 distinct CDR3 sequences; about 14% of these occur just once. About 16% of the sample is held by the ten biggest clonotypes. The CDR3 measures 18 amino acids from cysteine to phenylalanine. Solely the CDR3 DNA is kept, with 54 bases framed from the first base. V was cut back by 7 bases and J by 2 bases, leaving a gap of 25 bases between them. With regard to this clonotype: Which antigen it targets is not known. No much larger clonotype is one base removed from it; base qualities were not supplied.

The rearranged chain carries TRBV23-1 and TRBJ2-3; perhaps TRBD2 is the D gene, with 6 bases matching. TRBV23-1 has ORF status, its function being uncertain. This receptor was obtained from a human donor in good health. The CDR3: CASKSSGGTTKTTDTQYF. In nucleotide form, the sequence is TGCGCCAGCAAGTCGTCCGGCGGGACGACGAAAACCACAGATACGCAGTATTTT.